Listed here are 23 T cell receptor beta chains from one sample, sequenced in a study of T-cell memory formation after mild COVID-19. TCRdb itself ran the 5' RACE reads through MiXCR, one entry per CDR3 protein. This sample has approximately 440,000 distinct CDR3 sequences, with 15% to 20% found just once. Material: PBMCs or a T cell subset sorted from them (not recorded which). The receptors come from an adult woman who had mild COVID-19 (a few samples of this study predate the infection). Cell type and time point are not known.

The CDR3 is CASSTFLAGEQFF. The CDR3 bases are TGTGCCAGCAGCACATTCCTAGCGGGTGAGCAGTTCTTC. This sequence joins TRBV27 and TRBJ2-1; 8 bases agree with TRBD2. Germline CDR1 reads MNHEY; CDR2 reads SMNVEV (reference sequence). This CDR3 has 13 amino acids. The J segment lost 9 bases and the V segment lost 6 bases, leaving 7 bases of the junction unmatched.

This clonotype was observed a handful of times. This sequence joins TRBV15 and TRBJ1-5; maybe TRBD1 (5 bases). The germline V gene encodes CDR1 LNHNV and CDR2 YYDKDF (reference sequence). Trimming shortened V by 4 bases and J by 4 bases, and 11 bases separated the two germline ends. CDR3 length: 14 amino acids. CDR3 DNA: TGTGCCACCAGCAAACGGGACTTAAATCAGCCCCAGCATTTT. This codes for CATSKRDLNQPQHF.

CDR3 in amino acids: CASSQVADANTGELFF. The DNA of the CDR3 is TGTGCCAGCAGCCAAGTAGCGGACGCGAACACCGGGGAGCTGTTTTTT. The chain couples TRBV4-2 to TRBJ2-2; tentative D call: TRBD2 (6 bases). The CDR3 extends over 16 amino acids. Germline V CDR1 and CDR2: LGHNA, YNFKEQ. V gave up 1 base and J gave up 0 bases, with 9 bases separating them.

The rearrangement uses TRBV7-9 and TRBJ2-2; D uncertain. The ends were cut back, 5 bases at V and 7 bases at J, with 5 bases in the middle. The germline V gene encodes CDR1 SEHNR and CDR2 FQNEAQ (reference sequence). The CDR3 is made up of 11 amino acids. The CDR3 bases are TGTGCCAGCAGCCCTTTCGGGGAGCTGTTTTTT. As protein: CASSPFGELFF.

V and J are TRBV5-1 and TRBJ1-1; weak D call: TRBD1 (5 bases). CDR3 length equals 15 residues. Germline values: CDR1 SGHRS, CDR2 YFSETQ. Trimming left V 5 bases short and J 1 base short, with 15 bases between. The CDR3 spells CASSYPDRPNTEAFF. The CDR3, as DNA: TGCGCCAGCAGTTACCCAGACAGACCGAACACTGAAGCTTTCTTT.

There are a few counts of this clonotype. DNA for the CDR3: TGTGCCAGCAGTTTAGAAGGGGGGATAAATTCACCCCTCCACTTT. Residues: CASSLEGGINSPLHF. The V gene is TRBV12-3 or TRBV12-4, the J gene TRBJ1-6, with D possibly matching TRBD1 (6 bases). V lost 1 base and J lost 7, with 11 bases in between. This CDR3 comprises 15 residues.

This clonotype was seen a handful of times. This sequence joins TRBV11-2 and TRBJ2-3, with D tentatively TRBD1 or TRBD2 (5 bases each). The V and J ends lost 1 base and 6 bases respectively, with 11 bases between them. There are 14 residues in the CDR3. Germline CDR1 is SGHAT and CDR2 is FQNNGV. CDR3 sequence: CASSLVRGDDTQYF. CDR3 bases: TGTGCCAGCAGCTTAGTTAGAGGGGACGATACGCAGTATTTT.

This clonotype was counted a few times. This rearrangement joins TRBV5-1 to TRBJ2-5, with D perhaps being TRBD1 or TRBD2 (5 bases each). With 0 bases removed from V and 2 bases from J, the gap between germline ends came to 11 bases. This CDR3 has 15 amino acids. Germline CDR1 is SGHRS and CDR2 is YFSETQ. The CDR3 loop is CASSLGRGSQETQYF. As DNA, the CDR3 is TGCGCCAGCAGCTTGGGTCGGGGCAGTCAAGAGACCCAGTACTTC.

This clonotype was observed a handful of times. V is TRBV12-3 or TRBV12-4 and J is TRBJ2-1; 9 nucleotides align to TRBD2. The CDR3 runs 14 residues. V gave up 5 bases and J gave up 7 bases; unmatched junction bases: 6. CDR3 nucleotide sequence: TGTGCCAGCAGTCATCCGGGACTAGCAAATGAGCAGTTCTTC. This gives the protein CASSHPGLANEQFF.

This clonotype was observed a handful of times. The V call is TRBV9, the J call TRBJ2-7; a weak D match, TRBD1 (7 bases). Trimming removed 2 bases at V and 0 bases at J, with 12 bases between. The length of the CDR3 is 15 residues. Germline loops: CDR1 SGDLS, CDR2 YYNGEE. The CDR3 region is CASSVAGGSSYEQYF. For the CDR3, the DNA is TGTGCCAGCAGCGTGGCAGGGGGGAGCTCCTACGAGCAGTACTTC. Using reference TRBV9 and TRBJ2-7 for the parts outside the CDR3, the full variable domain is DSGVTQTPKHLITATGQRVTLRCSPRSGDLSVYWYQQSLDQGLQFLIQYYNGEERAKGNILERFSAQQFPDLHSELNLSSLELGDSALYFCASSVAGGSSYEQYFGPGTRLTVT.

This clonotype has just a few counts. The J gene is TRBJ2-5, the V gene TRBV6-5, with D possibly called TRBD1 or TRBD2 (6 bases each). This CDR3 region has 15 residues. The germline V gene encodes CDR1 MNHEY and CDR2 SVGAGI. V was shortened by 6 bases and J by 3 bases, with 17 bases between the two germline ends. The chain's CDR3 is CASRGGTGTKETQYF. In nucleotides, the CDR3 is TGTGCCAGCAGGGGGGGAACAGGGACAAAAGAGACCCAGTACTTC.

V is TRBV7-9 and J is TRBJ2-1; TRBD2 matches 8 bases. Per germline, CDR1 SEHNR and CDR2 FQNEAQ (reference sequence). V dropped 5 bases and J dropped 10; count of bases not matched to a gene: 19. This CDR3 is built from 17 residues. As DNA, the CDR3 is TGTGCCAGCAGCCAAAGGTCCGTAGCCAGCGGGAGCACCGAGCAGTTCTTC. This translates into CASSQRSVASGSTEQFF.

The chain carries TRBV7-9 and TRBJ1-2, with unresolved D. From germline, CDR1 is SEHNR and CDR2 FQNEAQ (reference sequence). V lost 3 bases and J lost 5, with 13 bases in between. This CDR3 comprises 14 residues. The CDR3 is CASSFLSVSYGYTF. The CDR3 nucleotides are TGTGCCAGCAGCTTCCTTTCGGTATCGTATGGCTACACCTTC.

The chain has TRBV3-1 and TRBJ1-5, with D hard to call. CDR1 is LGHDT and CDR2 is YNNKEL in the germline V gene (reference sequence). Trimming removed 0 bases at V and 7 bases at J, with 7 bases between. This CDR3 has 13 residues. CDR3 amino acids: CASSQERGQPQHF. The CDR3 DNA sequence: TGTGCCAGCAGCCAAGAAAGAGGCCAGCCCCAGCATTTT.

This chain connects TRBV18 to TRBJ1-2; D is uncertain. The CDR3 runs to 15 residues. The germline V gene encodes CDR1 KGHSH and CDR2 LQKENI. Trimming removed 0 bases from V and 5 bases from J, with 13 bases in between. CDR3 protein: CASSPPGGSGYGYTF. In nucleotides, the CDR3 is TGTGCCAGCTCACCACCTGGAGGGTCTGGGTATGGCTACACCTTC.

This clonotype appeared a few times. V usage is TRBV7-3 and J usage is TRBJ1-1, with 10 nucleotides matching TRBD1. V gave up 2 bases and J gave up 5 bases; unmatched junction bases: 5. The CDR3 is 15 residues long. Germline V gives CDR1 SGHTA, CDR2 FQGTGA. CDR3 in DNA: TGTGCCAGCAGCTTAGGACAGGGGGTTTGGACTGAAGCTTTCTTT. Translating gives CASSLGQGVWTEAFF.

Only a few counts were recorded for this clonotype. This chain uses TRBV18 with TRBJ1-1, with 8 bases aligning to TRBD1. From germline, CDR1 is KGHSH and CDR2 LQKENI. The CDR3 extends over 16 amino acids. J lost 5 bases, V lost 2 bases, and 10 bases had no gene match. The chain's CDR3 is CASSPFRGRGDTEAFF. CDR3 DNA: TGTGCCAGCTCACCATTCAGGGGGCGAGGGGATACTGAAGCTTTCTTT.

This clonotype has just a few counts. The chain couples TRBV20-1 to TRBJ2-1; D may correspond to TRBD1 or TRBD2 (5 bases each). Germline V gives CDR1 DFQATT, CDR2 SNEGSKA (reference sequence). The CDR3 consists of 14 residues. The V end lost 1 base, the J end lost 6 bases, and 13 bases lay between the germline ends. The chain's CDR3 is CSARVGKGTNEQFF. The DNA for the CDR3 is TGCAGTGCTAGAGTCGGTAAGGGGACCAATGAGCAGTTCTTC.

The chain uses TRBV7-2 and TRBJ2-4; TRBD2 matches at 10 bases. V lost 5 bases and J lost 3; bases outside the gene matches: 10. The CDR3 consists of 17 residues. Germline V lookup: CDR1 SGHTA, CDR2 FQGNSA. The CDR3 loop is CASSPDLAGVVKNIQYF. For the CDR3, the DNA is TGTGCCAGCAGCCCAGATCTAGCGGGAGTGGTCAAAAACATTCAGTACTTC.

CDR3 nucleotides: TGTGCCAGCAGTTCCCTCCCCCCGACAGAGACCAAAAACATTCAGTACTTC. Its translation: CASSSLPPTETKNIQYF. The chain recombines TRBV25-1 with TRBJ2-4; D possibly corresponds to TRBD1 (5 bases). V lost 5 bases to trimming and J lost 2 bases, with 19 bases between them. The germline CDR1 and CDR2 sequences are MGHDK and SYGVNS. This CDR3 is 17 amino acids long. Based on the CDR3 plus reference TRBV25-1 and TRBJ2-4, the full variable domain is EADIYQTPRYLVIGTGKKITLECSQTMGHDKMYWYQQDPGMELHLIHYSYGVNSTEKGDLSSESTVSRIRTEHFPLTLESARPSHTSQYLCASSSLPPTETKNIQYFGAGTRLSVL.

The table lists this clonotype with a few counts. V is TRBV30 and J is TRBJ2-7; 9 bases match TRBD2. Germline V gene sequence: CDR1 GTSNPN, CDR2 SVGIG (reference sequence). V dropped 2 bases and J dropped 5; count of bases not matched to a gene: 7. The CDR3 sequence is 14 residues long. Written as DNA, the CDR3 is TGTGCCTGGAGTAGGCTAGCGGGATCGCACGAGCAGTACTTC. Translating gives CAWSRLAGSHEQYF. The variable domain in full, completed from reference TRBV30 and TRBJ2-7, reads SQTIHQWPATLVQPVGSPLSLECTVEGTSNPNLYWYRQAAGRGLQLLFYSVGIGQISSEVPQNLSASRPQDRQFILSSKKLLLSDSGFYLCAWSRLAGSHEQYFGPGTRLTVT.

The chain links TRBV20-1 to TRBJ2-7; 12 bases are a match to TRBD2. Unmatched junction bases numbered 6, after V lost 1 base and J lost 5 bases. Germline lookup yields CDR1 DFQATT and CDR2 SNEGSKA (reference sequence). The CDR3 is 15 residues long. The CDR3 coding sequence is TGCAGTGCTAGAGTTCTAGCGGGAGGGTCCGACGAGCAGTACTTC. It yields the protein CSARVLAGGSDEQYF.

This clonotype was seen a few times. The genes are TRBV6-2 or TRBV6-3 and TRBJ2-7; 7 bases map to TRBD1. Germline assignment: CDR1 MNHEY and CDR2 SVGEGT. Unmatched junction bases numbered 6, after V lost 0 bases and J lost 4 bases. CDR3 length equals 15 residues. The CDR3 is CASSYSGEGAYEQYF. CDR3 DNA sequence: TGTGCCAGCAGTTACTCCGGCGAGGGGGCTTACGAGCAGTACTTC.